The 22 T cell receptor beta chains below were found in one sample sequenced in a study of T cell responses to AZD1222 COVID-19 vaccine. The protocol was immunoSEQ multiplex PCR, while the TCRdb copy is restricted to in-frame clones and leaves out a portion. The table lists 140,000 to 150,000 clones, about 93% of them singletons, with 5% to 5.5% in the top ten. Material: peripheral blood, obtained on day 0 of AZD1222 vaccination. The origin of the receptors is an adult in good health.

V is TRBV5-1 and J is TRBJ1-4; the D is unclear. Germline lookup yields CDR1 SGHRS and CDR2 YFSETQ. The CDR3 totals 13 residues. The germline V and J ends were trimmed by 5 bases and 3 bases, with 8 bases remaining between them. The CDR3 DNA is TGCGCCAGCAGATGGACTTCTAATGAAAAACTGTTTTTT. Its translation: CASRWTSNEKLFF. The entire variable domain, with the rest obtained from reference TRBV5-1 and TRBJ1-4, is as follows: KAGVTQTPRYLIKTRGQQVTLSCSPISGHRSVSWYQQTPGQGLQFLFEYFSETQRNKGNFPGRFSGRQFSNSRSEMNVSTLELGDSALYLCASRWTSNEKLFFGSGTQLSVL.

The chain couples TRBV19 to TRBJ2-3, with D unclear. The germline V and J ends were trimmed by 9 bases and 2 bases, with 12 bases remaining between them. In germline, CDR1 is LNHDA, CDR2 SQIVND (reference sequence). This CDR3 region has 13 residues. CDR3 in amino acids: CASGPRNTDTQYF. The CDR3 region has the DNA TGTGCCAGCGGACCTCGTAACACAGATACGCAGTATTTT. The whole variable domain, remainder taken from reference TRBV19 and TRBJ2-3, is DGGITQSPKYLFRKEGQNVTLSCEQNLNHDAMYWYRQDPGQGLRLIYYSQIVNDFQKGDIAEGYSVSREKKESFPLTVTSAQKNPTAFYLCASGPRNTDTQYFGPGTRLTVL.

V and J are TRBV7-8 and TRBJ2-5; 9 bases match TRBD2. CDR3 size: 17 residues. Germline V gene lookup returns CDR1 SGHVS and CDR2 FQNEAQ. Trimming at V came to 5 bases and at J to 3 bases, leaving 13 bases not matched to a gene. In DNA, the CDR3 is TGTGCCAGCAGCCCCGTTTCCGCTAGCGGGGAAGAAGAGACCCAGTACTTC. It specifies CASSPVSASGEEETQYF.

The CDR3 spells CASSPLLGNEQFF. DNA for the CDR3: TGTGCCAGCAGCCCCTTACTAGGCAATGAGCAGTTCTTC. The V gene is TRBV14, the J gene TRBJ2-1, with D possibly TRBD2 on 5 matching bases. CDR3 size: 13 residues. The ends were cut back, 4 bases at V and 6 bases at J, with 10 bases in the middle. The V gene's germline CDR1 is SGHDN and CDR2 FVKESK.

The chain couples TRBV24-1 to TRBJ1-2; no reliable D call. Germline-derived CDR1 and CDR2 are KGHDR and SFDVKD. The CDR3 has 14 residues. Trimming took off 0 bases at V and 10 bases at J, with 14 bases between the two ends. The CDR3 bases are TGTGCCACCAGTGATTTGGTGTGGAGCTACGACTACACCTTC. Protein sequence: CATSDLVWSYDYTF.

The chain carries TRBV29-1 and TRBJ1-2; a weak D match, TRBD1 (6 bases). This CDR3 has 13 amino acids. V lost 1 base, J lost 8 bases, and 14 bases lay in between. From germline, CDR1 is SQVTM and CDR2 ANQGSEA. The CDR3 protein is CSVEGLQGWGYTF. The CDR3, as DNA: TGCAGCGTTGAAGGTTTACAGGGTTGGGGCTACACCTTC.

This sequence joins TRBV30 and TRBJ1-6; 9 bases are a match to TRBD1. This CDR3 region has 14 residues. J was trimmed by 10 bases and V by 3 bases; bases with no gene match: 7. Germline loops: CDR1 GTSNPN, CDR2 SVGIG (reference sequence). CDR3 region: CAWRATGGRSPLHF. CDR3 DNA sequence: TGTGCCTGGAGAGCTACAGGGGGCAGGTCACCCCTCCACTTT.

This clone was seen just once. The J gene is TRBJ2-7, the V gene TRBV4-1; TRBD1 matches at 8 bases. The germline CDR1 and CDR2 sequences are MGHRA and YSYEKL. Trimming took 0 bases from V and 6 from J; bases not matched to a gene: 4. The CDR3 runs 14 residues. CDR3 region: CASSQEARGLEQYF. CDR3 in DNA: TGCGCCAGCAGCCAAGAAGCCAGGGGGCTCGAGCAGTACTTC.

This clone has a single count. The chain links TRBV6-1 to TRBJ1-2; D perhaps matches TRBD1 (5 bases). The CDR3 spans 14 residues. CDR1 is MNHNS and CDR2 is SASEGT in the germline V gene. The V end was cut by 3 bases, the J end by 6 bases, with 14 bases between. CDR3: CASSDRPGGDGYTF. CDR3 sequence (DNA): TGTGCCAGCAGTGACCGCCCCGGGGGAGATGGCTACACCTTC.

The rearrangement links TRBV5-1 to TRBJ2-3, with D perhaps TRBD1 (5 bases). CDR1 and CDR2 (germline): SGHRS, YFSETQ. Between the trimmed V and J ends, which lost 2 bases and 4 bases, there was a span of 11 bases. The CDR3 has 14 amino acids. The chain's CDR3 is CASSFLQGSDTQYF. Here the CDR3 DNA reads TGCGCCAGCAGCTTTCTTCAGGGATCAGATACGCAGTATTTT.

This clone was observed a single time. The chain employs TRBV9 and TRBJ2-1, with 14 bases identical to TRBD2. The CDR3 loop spans 17 amino acids. The V segment lost 3 bases and the J segment 5 bases; nucleotides outside the gene matches: 7. The germline V gene has CDR1 SGDLS and CDR2 YYNGEE. The CDR3 bases are TGTGCCAGCAGCGCTTCGACTAGCGGGAGGGCGAACAATGAGCAGTTCTTC. Protein sequence: CASSASTSGRANNEQFF.

This clone was detected once. This rearrangement joins TRBV19 to TRBJ2-1, with D possibly matching TRBD2 (7 bases). V was shortened by 7 bases and J by 7 bases, with 23 bases between the two germline ends. The CDR3 loop spans 16 amino acids. Looked up from germline, CDR1 is LNHDA and CDR2 is SQIVND (reference sequence). CDR3 coding DNA: TGTGCCAGTAACCAGTGGGCGGGAGTAAGGGGGAATGAGCAGTTCTTC. This sequence encodes CASNQWAGVRGNEQFF.

Details on this clone: Other DNA sequences in the sample encode the same CDR3. The CDR3 nucleotides are TGTGCCAGCAGTTTCGGGAATGAGCAGTTCTTC. It specifies CASSFGNEQFF. V and J are TRBV27 and TRBJ2-1, with D unresolved. Trimming removed 3 bases from V and 7 bases from J, with 4 bases in between. CDR3 length: 11 residues. Germline V CDR1 and CDR2: MNHEY, SMNVEV (reference sequence).

The chain joins TRBV19 to TRBJ2-5; 8 nucleotides match TRBD1. V lost 1 base to trimming and J lost 2 bases; unmatched junction nucleotides: 3. The CDR3 has 15 amino acids. Germline assignment: CDR1 LNHDA and CDR2 SQIVND (reference sequence). The chain's CDR3 is CASSIAGTGQETQYF. CDR3 DNA sequence: TGTGCCAGTAGTATAGCTGGGACAGGACAAGAGACCCAGTACTTC. The full variable domain, its missing parts supplied by reference TRBV19 and TRBJ2-5, is DGGITQSPKYLFRKEGQNVTLSCEQNLNHDAMYWYRQDPGQGLRLIYYSQIVNDFQKGDIAEGYSVSREKKESFPLTVTSAQKNPTAFYLCASSIAGTGQETQYFGPGTRLLVL.

For the CDR3, the DNA is TGTGCCAGCAGCCAACCGGGACAAGAGACCCAGTACTTC. This sequence encodes CASSQPGQETQYF. The V call is TRBV4-2, the J call TRBJ2-5, with TRBD2 as a possible D gene (5 bases). V was trimmed by 2 bases and J by 2 bases, leaving 6 bases between them. Per the germline V gene, CDR1 is LGHNA and CDR2 is YNFKEQ. CDR3 length: 13 amino acids.

In the case of this clone: At one of its ends the junction is not consistent with the germline gene, which may arise from a read error. The chain carries TRBV30 and TRBJ2-7; 7 bases align to TRBD2. Germline loops: CDR1 GTSNPN, CDR2 SVGIG (reference sequence). There are 15 residues in the CDR3. DNA for the CDR3: TGTGCCTGGAGTGTATTCCCCCAGCGGGGCTGGAAAAAGGGCTTC. This codes for CAWSVFPQRGWKKGF.

This chain connects TRBV7-9 to TRBJ2-3, with TRBD2 identical over 14 bases. Germline CDR1 is SEHNR and CDR2 is FQNEAQ (reference sequence). V shed 4 bases and J 4 bases; nucleotides not matched to a gene: 4. This CDR3 contains 16 residues. This chain's CDR3 is CASSSRLAGGADTQYF. The CDR3 coding sequence is TGTGCCAGCAGCTCCAGACTAGCGGGAGGGGCAGATACGCAGTATTTT.

V and J are TRBV19 and TRBJ2-7; TRBD1 aligns across 11 bases. The V gene end was trimmed by 10 bases and the J gene end by 3 bases; junction bases not matched to a gene: 5. The germline V gene encodes CDR1 LNHDA and CDR2 SQIVND (reference sequence). The CDR3 totals 13 residues. Here the CDR3 reads CATPDRGRYEQYF. DNA of the CDR3: TGTGCCACCCCGGACAGGGGGCGCTACGAGCAGTACTTC.

V and J are TRBV7-9 and TRBJ1-2; possible D gene TRBD1, 6 bases. CDR1 SEHNR and CDR2 FQNEAQ come from the germline V gene (reference sequence). The CDR3 runs 15 residues. The V end lost 5 bases, the J end lost 2 bases, and 15 bases lay between the germline ends. CDR3 bases: TGTGCCAGCAGCCAATACCTGGGACAAAACTATGGCTACACCTTC. This translates into CASSQYLGQNYGYTF.

This chain joins TRBV28 and TRBJ2-3; D unclear. This CDR3 is 14 amino acids long. CDR1 MDHEN and CDR2 SYDVKM come from the germline V gene. V was pared by 3 bases and J by 2 bases, with 9 bases between. CDR3 protein: CASSLARATDTQYF. The CDR3 bases are TGTGCCAGCAGTTTGGCACGGGCCACAGATACGCAGTATTTT.

The chain combines TRBV19 with TRBJ1-5; tentative D call: TRBD1 (5 bases). The germline CDR1 and CDR2 sequences are LNHDA and SQIVND (reference sequence). With 5 bases removed from V and 5 bases from J, the gap between germline ends came to 16 bases. The CDR3 is made up of 15 amino acids. The CDR3: CASSAGYSDHQPQHF. The CDR3 nucleotides read TGTGCCAGTAGTGCAGGGTACTCGGATCATCAGCCCCAGCATTTT.

This clone was found once. The CDR3 loop reads CASSVAENTGELFF. In DNA, the CDR3 is TGTGCCAGCAGCGTAGCCGAAAACACCGGGGAGCTGTTTTTT. The rearrangement joins TRBV9 to TRBJ2-2, with no clear D. CDR1 and CDR2 (germline): SGDLS, YYNGEE. The CDR3 consists of 14 residues. The V gene lost 0 bases and the J gene lost 2 bases, with 5 bases spanning the gap. Together with reference TRBV9 and TRBJ2-2, the CDR3 gives the full variable domain: DSGVTQTPKHLITATGQRVTLRCSPRSGDLSVYWYQQSLDQGLQFLIQYYNGEERAKGNILERFSAQQFPDLHSELNLSSLELGDSALYFCASSVAENTGELFFGEGSRLTVL.